Reported below is one T cell receptor beta chain. What it binds is unknown. This record comes from a study of memory B cells and T cells in multiple sclerosis. Study-level results: Normalization was needed because clone-set size differences affected shared clonotype counts.

CFSE-dim autoproliferating and CFSE-high non-proliferating T cells from unstimulated culture were sequenced separately. Replicate wells were pooled after approximately seven days of stimulus-free culture of approximately 50 million CFSE-labeled PBMCs. CFSE at 0.4 to 0.6 uM labeled the PBMCs, which were then cultured unstimulated. Repertoires were generated with immunoSEQ multiplex PCR, while TCRdb's copy carries only in-frame clones and drops some. The repertoire holds over 10,000 clones, with almost 85% as singletons. The germline gives CDR1 SGHRS, CDR2 YFSETQ. This CDR3 has 19 residues. V dropped 0 bases and J dropped 1; count of bases not matched to a gene: 12.

The chain has TRBV5-1 and TRBJ2-4; 8 nucleotides match TRBD1. Sequences were obtained from PBMCs from blood kept in culture. The TCR originated in a human donor with multiple sclerosis. The CDR3 is CASSLGDRGAPTAKNIQYF. The CDR3 DNA reads TGCGCCAGCAGCTTGGGCGACAGGGGCGCTCCTACGGCCAAAAACATTCAGTACTTC.